These T cell receptor beta chains were read from a single sample in a study of blood T cell repertoires in COVID-19. Profiling relied on immunoSEQ multiplex PCR, and the TCRdb table lists in-frame clones only, not all of them. The sample includes around 100,000 clones, roughly nine tenths seen only once; the top ten take roughly 18%. Sample: peripheral blood. These receptor sequences come from a woman aged 80 or over in a cohort sampled during active COVID-19. The CDR3 runs from the conserved cysteine through the conserved F or W. D genes are given only for firm matches.

v_gene	d_gene	j_gene	CDR3aa
TRBV12-5	TRBD1	TRBJ2-5	CASAGTDYQETQYF
TRBV11-2	TRBD2	TRBJ2-7	CASSSLRKRGPGEQYF
TRBV24-1	TRBD1	TRBJ1-5	CATSELDREEGNQPQHF
TRBV2	TRBD2	TRBJ2-7	CASRSGGGYEQYF
TRBV7-9	.	TRBJ2-7	CASSLTGDSYEQYF
TRBV6-5	.	TRBJ2-5	CASSYSRTAQETQYF
TRBV7-6	TRBD2	TRBJ2-5	CASSLMTSGNPGGMETQYF
TRBV9	.	TRBJ2-3	CASSVQGSTDTQYF
TRBV5-6	TRBD1	TRBJ2-7	CASSQAPGQTHYEQYF
TRBV4-2	TRBD2	TRBJ2-1	CASSPSPTSGGGYEQFF
TRBV10-3	TRBD1	TRBJ1-5	CAISEGQGDQPQHF